The present entry profiles one T cell receptor beta chain with its context. This sample is part of a study of technical replicates of blood from several donors. Here immunoSEQ multiplex PCR was the method, and the copy in TCRdb shows in-frame clones only, minus some. The sample holds some 77,000 clones, over 90% seen once. CDR3 length: 14 amino acids. The germline V gene has CDR1 MNHNY and CDR2 SVGAGI (reference sequence). The V gene end was trimmed by 6 bases and the J gene end by 4 bases; junction bases not matched to a gene: 7. The chain uses TRBV6-6 and TRBJ1-1; 8 nucleotides align to TRBD1. Sequencing was carried out using T cells isolated from PBMCs. This TCR derives from a human donor in good health. In DNA form, the CDR3 reads TGTGCCAGCAGACCCGGGACAGGAATCACTGAAGCTTTCTTT. Amino acids: CASRPGTGITEAFF.